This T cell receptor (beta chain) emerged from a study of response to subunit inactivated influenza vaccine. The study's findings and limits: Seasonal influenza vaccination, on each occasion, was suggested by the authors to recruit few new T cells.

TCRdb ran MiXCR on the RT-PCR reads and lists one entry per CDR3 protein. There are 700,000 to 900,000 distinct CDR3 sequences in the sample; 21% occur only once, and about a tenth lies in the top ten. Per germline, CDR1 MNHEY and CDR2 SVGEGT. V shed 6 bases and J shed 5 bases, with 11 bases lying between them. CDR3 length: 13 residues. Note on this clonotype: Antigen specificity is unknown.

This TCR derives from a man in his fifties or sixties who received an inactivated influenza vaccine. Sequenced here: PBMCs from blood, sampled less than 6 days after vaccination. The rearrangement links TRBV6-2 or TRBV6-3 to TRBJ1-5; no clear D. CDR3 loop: CASSWPGDQPQHF. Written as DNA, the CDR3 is TGTGCCAGCAGCTGGCCGGGCGATCAGCCCCAGCATTTT.